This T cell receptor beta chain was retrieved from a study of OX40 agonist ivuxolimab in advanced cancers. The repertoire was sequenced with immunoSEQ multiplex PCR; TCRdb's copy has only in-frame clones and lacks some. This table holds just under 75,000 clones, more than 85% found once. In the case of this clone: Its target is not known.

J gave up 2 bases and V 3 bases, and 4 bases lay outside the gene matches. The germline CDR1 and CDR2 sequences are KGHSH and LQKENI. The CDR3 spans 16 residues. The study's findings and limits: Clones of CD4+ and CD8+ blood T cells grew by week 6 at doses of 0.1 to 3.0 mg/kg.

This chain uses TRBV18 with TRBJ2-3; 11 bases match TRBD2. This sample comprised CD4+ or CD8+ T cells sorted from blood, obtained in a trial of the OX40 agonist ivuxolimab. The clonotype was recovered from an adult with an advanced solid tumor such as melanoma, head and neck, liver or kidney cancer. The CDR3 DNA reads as TGTGCCAGCTCACCCCAGGGACTAGCGGTCACAGATACGCAGTATTTT. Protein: CASSPQGLAVTDTQYF. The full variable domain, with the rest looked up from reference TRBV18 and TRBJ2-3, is NAGVMQNPRHLVRRRGQEARLRCSPMKGHSHVYWYRQLPEEGLKFMVYLQKENIIDESGMPKERFSAEFPKEGPSILRIQQVVRGDSAAYFCASSPQGLAVTDTQYFGPGTRLTVL.